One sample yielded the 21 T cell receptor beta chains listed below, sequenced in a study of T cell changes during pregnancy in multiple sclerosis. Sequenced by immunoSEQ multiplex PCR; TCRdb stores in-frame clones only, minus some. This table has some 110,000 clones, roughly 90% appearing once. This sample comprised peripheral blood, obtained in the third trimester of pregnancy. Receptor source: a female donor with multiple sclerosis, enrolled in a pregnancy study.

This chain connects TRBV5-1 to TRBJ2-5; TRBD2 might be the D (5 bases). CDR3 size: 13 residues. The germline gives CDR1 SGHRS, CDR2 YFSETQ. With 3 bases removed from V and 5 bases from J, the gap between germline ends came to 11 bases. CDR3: CASSYRGRETQYF. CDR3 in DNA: TGCGCCAGCAGCTACCGGGGTCGGGAGACCCAGTACTTC.

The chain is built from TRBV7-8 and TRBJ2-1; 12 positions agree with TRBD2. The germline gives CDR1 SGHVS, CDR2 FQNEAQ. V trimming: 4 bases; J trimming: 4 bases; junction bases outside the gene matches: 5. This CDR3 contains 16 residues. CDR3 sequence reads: CASSSGTSGSYNEQFF. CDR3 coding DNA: TGTGCCAGCAGCTCGGGGACTAGCGGGTCATACAATGAGCAGTTCTTC. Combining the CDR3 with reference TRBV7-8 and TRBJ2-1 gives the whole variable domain GAGVSQSPRYKVAKRGQDVALRCDPISGHVSLFWYQQALGQGPEFLTYFQNEAQLDKSGLPSDRFFAERPEGSVSTLKIQRTQQEDSAVYLCASSSGTSGSYNEQFFGPGTRLTVL.

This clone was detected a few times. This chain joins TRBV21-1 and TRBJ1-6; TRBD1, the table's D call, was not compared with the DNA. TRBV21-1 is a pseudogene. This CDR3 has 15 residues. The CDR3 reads CASSKGTGDGSPLHF. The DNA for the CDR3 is TGTGCCAGCAGCAAAGGAACAGGGGACGGTTCACCCCTCCACTTT.

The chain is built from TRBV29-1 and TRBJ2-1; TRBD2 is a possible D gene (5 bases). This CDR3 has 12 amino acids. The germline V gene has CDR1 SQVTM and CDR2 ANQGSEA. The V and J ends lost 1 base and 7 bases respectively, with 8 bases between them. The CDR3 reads CSVEASGNEQFF. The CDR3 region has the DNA TGCAGCGTTGAAGCCTCGGGGAATGAGCAGTTCTTC.

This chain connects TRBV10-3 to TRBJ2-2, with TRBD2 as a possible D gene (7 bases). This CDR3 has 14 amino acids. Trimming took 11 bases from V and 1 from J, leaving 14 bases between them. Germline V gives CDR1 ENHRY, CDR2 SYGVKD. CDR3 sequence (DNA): TGTGCCGTTCAGGGGAGGGGGAACACCGGGGAGCTGTTTTTT. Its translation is CAVQGRGNTGELFF.

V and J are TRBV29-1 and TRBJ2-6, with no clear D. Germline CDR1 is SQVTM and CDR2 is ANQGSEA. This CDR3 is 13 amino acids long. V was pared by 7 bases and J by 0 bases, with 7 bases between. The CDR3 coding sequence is TGCAGCGCTGCGTACTCTGGGGCCAACGTCCTGACTTTC. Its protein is CSAAYSGANVLTF.

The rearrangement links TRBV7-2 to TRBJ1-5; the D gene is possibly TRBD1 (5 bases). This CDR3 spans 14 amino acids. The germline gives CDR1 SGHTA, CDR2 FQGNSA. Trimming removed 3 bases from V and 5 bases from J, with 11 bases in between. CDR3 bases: TGTGCCAGCAGCTTGAGTGGGGGGTATCAGCCCCAGCATTTT. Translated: CASSLSGGYQPQHF.

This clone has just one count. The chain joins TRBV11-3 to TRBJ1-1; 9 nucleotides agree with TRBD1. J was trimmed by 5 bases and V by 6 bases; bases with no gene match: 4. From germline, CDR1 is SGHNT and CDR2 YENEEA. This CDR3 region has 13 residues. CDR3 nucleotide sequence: TGTGCCAGCAGTACAGGGGGCGCGACTGAAGCTTTCTTT. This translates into CASSTGGATEAFF.

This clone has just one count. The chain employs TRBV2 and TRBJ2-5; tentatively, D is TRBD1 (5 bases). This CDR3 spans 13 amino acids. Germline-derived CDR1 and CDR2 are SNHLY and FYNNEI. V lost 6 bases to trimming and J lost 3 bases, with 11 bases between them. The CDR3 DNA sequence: TGTGCCAGCAGGGCTGACAGTAAAGAGACCCAGTACTTC. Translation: CASRADSKETQYF.

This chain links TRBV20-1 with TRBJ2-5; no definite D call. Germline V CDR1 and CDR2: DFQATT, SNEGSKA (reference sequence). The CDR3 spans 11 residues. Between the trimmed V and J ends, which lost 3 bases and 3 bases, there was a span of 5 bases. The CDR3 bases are TGCAGTGCTAGTGACAAAGAGACCCAGTACTTC. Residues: CSASDKETQYF.

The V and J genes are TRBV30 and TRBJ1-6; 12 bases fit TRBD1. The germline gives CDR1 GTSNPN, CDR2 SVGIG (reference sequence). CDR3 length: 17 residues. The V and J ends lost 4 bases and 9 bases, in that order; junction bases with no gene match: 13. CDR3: CAWTRDRGPSGSSPLHF. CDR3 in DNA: TGTGCCTGGACCCGGGACAGGGGGCCTTCGGGAAGTTCACCCCTCCACTTT.

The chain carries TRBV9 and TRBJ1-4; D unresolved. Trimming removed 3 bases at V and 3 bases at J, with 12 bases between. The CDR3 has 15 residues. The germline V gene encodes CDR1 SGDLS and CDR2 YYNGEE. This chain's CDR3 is CASSERTTPNEKLFF. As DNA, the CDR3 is TGTGCCAGCAGCGAAAGGACTACGCCTAATGAAAAACTGTTTTTT.

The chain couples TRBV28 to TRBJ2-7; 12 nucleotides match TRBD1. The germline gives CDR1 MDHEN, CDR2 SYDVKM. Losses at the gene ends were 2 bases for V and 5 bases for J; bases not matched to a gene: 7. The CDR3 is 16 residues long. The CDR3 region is CASSLPYGTGGHEQYF. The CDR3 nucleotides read TGTGCCAGCAGTTTACCATACGGGACAGGGGGCCACGAGCAGTACTTC. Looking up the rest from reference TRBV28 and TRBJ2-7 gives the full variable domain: DVKVTQSSRYLVKRTGEKVFLECVQDMDHENMFWYRQDPGLGLRLIYFSYDVKMKEKGDIPEGYSVSREKKERFSLILESASTNQTSMYLCASSLPYGTGGHEQYFGPGTRLTVT.

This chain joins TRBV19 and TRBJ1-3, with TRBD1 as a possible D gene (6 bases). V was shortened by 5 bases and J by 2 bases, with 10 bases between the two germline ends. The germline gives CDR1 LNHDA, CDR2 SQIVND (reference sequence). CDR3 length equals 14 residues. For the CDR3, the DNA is TGTGCCAGTAGTGGGGGACAAGCTGGAAACACCATATATTTT. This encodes CASSGGQAGNTIYF.

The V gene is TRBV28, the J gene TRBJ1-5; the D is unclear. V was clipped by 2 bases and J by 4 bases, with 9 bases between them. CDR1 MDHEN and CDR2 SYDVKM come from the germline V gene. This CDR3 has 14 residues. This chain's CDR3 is CASSLRHRNQPQHF. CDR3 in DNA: TGTGCCAGCAGTTTAAGACACCGAAATCAGCCCCAGCATTTT. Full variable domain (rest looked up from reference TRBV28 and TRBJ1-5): DVKVTQSSRYLVKRTGEKVFLECVQDMDHENMFWYRQDPGLGLRLIYFSYDVKMKEKGDIPEGYSVSREKKERFSLILESASTNQTSMYLCASSLRHRNQPQHFGDGTRLSIL.

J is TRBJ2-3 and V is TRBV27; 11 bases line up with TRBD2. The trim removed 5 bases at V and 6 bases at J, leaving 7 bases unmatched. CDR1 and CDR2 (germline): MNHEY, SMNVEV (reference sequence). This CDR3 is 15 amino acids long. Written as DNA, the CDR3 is TGTGCCAGCAGTGTAGGGACTAGCGGCGAGGATACGCAGTATTTT. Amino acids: CASSVGTSGEDTQYF.

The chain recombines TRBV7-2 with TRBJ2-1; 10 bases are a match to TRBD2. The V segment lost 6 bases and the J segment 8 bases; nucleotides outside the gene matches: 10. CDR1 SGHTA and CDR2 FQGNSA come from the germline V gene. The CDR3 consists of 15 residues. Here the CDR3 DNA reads TGTGCCAGCAGTCCCGTGCCTAGCGGGAGCGATGAGCAGTTCTTC. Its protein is CASSPVPSGSDEQFF.

The DNA for the CDR3 is TGTGCCACCAGCAGAGAGCCCCAGGGTAGATACGAGCAGTACTTC. Translating gives CATSREPQGRYEQYF. The rearrangement joins TRBV15 to TRBJ2-7; D perhaps matches TRBD1 (5 bases). The CDR3 consists of 15 residues. Germline-derived CDR1 and CDR2 are LNHNV and YYDKDF (reference sequence). Trimming left V 0 bases short and J 4 bases short, with 13 bases between.

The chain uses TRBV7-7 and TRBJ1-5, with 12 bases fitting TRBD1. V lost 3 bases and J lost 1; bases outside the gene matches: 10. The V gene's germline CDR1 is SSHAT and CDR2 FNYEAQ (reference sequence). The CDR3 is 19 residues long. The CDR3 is CASSFRDRGPLVSNQPQHF. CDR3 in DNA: TGTGCCAGCAGCTTCCGGGACAGGGGGCCCTTGGTAAGCAATCAGCCCCAGCATTTT.

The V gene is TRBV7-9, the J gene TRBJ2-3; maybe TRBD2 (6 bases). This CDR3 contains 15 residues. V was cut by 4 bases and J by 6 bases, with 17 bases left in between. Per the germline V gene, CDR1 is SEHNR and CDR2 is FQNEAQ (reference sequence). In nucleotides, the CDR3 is TGTGCCAGCAGCTCTAACTCAGGCGGGGCGGATACGCAGTATTTT. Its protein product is CASSSNSGGADTQYF.

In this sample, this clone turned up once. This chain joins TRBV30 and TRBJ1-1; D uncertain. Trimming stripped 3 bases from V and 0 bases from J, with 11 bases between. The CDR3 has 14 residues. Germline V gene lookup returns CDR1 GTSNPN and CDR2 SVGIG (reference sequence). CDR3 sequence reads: CAWRQLTVNTEAFF. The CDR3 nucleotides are TGTGCCTGGAGACAGCTGACGGTGAACACTGAAGCTTTCTTT.